The present entry profiles one T cell receptor (beta chain) with its context. Per germline, CDR1 SGHKS and CDR2 YYEKEE (reference sequence). V was trimmed by 3 bases and J by 6 bases, leaving 12 bases between them. There are 13 residues in the CDR3. The assay was immunoSEQ multiplex PCR, and TCRdb's table has in-frame clones only and misses some. Of about 410,000 clones listed, roughly 90% are singletons. The sample comes from a study of control samples from healthy donors and cancer patients. Sequenced sample: PBMCs. The rearrangement joins TRBV5-5 to TRBJ1-1; D is undetermined. The source is a man aged 40-55 years with head and neck cancer. The DNA for the CDR3 is TGTGCCAGCAGCTGGGATTTCCCCGCTGAAGCTTTCTTT. It encodes CASSWDFPAEAFF. The whole variable domain, filled in from reference TRBV5-5 and TRBJ1-1, reads DAGVTQSPTHLIKTRGQQVTLRCSPISGHKSVSWYQQVLGQGPQFIFQYYEKEERGRGNFPDRFSARQFPNYSSELNVNALLLGDSALYLCASSWDFPAEAFFGQGTRLTVV.